This T cell receptor beta chain comes out of a study of T cell responses to AZD1222 COVID-19 vaccine. V lost 1 base, J lost 13 bases, and 14 bases lay in between. The CDR3 spans 12 residues. Per germline, CDR1 SGHRS and CDR2 YFSETQ. Sequencing used immunoSEQ multiplex PCR; TCRdb keeps in-frame clones, though not all of them. The sample lists 180,000 or so clones; around 94% were seen once. Sequencing used peripheral blood, obtained on day 0 of AZD1222 vaccination. J is TRBJ1-2 and V is TRBV5-1; perhaps TRBD1 as D (5 bases). This receptor was obtained from an adult in good health. The CDR3 here is CASSLSGTSSTF. The CDR3, as DNA: TGCGCCAGCAGCTTGAGCGGGACCTCCTCCACCTTC. Complete variable domain (other parts from reference TRBV5-1 and TRBJ1-2): KAGVTQTPRYLIKTRGQQVTLSCSPISGHRSVSWYQQTPGQGLQFLFEYFSETQRNKGNFPGRFSGRQFSNSRSEMNVSTLELGDSALYLCASSLSGTSSTFGSGTRLTVV.